The rows below give T cell receptor beta chains drawn from one sample of a study of T cells in localized non-small cell lung cancer. Generated by immunoSEQ multiplex PCR, the TCRdb table keeps only in-frame clones and is missing some. This table has 61,000 or so clones, roughly 89% appearing once. The sequencing used peripheral blood, collected before any cancer treatment. Source of these receptors: a woman aged 35 to 69 with stage I lung adenocarcinoma. Each CDR3 is given with its conserved first and last residue. Clone size is given for some rows only: seen once, a few or many times, or a class if the clone is expanded.

v_gene	abundance	j_gene	CDR3aa
TRBV5-1	-	TRBJ2-2	CASSLLLISGGNVPGELFF
TRBV9	-	TRBJ1-2	CASSVDYRGSWDGYTF
TRBV6-5	once	TRBJ1-3	CASRLGQTLGNTIYF
TRBV7-8	-	TRBJ1-1	CASRTRQGMNTEAFF
TRBV7-9	-	TRBJ2-7	CASSFRVGTDYEQYF
TRBV4-2	-	TRBJ2-1	CASSSPSGGYNEQFF
TRBV7-2	-	TRBJ1-4	CASSLAGTANEKLFF
TRBV9	few	TRBJ1-5	CASSVRDSNQPQHF
TRBV11-2	-	TRBJ1-1	CASRSTGGTEAFF
TRBV7-8	-	TRBJ2-3	CASSARPGTGGITDTQYF